These 32 T cell receptor beta chains came from one sample sequenced in a study of blood T cell repertoires in COVID-19. The assay was immunoSEQ multiplex PCR, and TCRdb's table has in-frame clones only and misses some. The sample carries a few hundred thousand clones, 89% recorded once. Material for sequencing was peripheral blood. The source of these receptors is a woman in her thirties or forties who had recovered from COVID-19.

The chain carries TRBV2 and TRBJ2-5, with D possibly matching TRBD1 (5 bases). V shed 6 bases and J shed 5 bases, with 10 bases lying between them. The CDR3 has 12 residues. Germline CDR1 and CDR2: SNHLY and FYNNEI. CDR3 sequence: CASSPPGETQYF. DNA of the CDR3: TGTGCCAGCAGCCCCCCAGGGGAGACCCAGTACTTC.

The V and J genes are TRBV5-4 and TRBJ2-1; D ambiguous. With 1 base removed from V and 5 bases from J, the gap between germline ends came to 7 bases. This CDR3 has 13 residues. In germline, CDR1 is SGHNT, CDR2 YYREEE (reference sequence). DNA of the CDR3: TGTGCCAGCAGCTTGAATTCAAACAATGAGCAGTTCTTC. This codes for CASSLNSNNEQFF.

V usage is TRBV6-5 and J usage is TRBJ1-5, with 7 nucleotides matching TRBD1. The germline V gene encodes CDR1 MNHEY and CDR2 SVGAGI. Trimming cost V 6 bases and J 6 bases; bases outside gene matches: 2. The CDR3 extends over 12 amino acids. The CDR3 DNA is TGTGCCAGCAGAACAGGGGTTCAGCCCCAGCATTTT. This encodes CASRTGVQPQHF.

CDR3 region: CASSQGYNQPQHF. CDR3 bases: TGTGCCAGCAGCCAGGGGTACAATCAGCCCCAGCATTTT. The chain has TRBV6-2 or TRBV6-3 and TRBJ1-5, with D tentatively TRBD1 (6 bases). The CDR3 is made up of 13 amino acids. Per the germline V gene, CDR1 is MNHEY and CDR2 is SVGEGT. V lost 6 bases and J lost 3, with 9 bases in between.

DNA for the CDR3: TGTGCCAGCAGTTCCCGGGGGGGCAAAGAGACCCAGTACTTC. Residues: CASSSRGGKETQYF. This chain links TRBV27 with TRBJ2-5; TRBD2 matches 8 bases. The CDR3 loop spans 14 amino acids. The V gene end was trimmed by 4 bases and the J gene end by 3 bases; junction bases not matched to a gene: 4. Germline CDR1 MNHEY, CDR2 SMNVEV (reference sequence).

The chain links TRBV19 to TRBJ1-1; 7 nucleotides line up with TRBD1. The germline V gene has CDR1 LNHDA and CDR2 SQIVND (reference sequence). Trimming removed 2 bases from V and 6 bases from J; junction bases left unmatched: 6. The CDR3 runs 14 residues. The CDR3 DNA reads as TGTGCCAGTAGTATACGGACAGGTAACTCTGAAGCTTTCTTT. Translating it yields CASSIRTGNSEAFF.

This chain links TRBV2 with TRBJ1-3; D is possibly TRBD1 (6 bases). The V and J ends lost 6 bases and 2 bases respectively, with 11 bases between them. CDR1 is SNHLY, CDR2 FYNNEI, per germline. This CDR3 has 14 residues. Written as DNA, the CDR3 is TGTGCCAGCAGCCAAAACAGGGCTGGAAACACCATATATTTT. It encodes CASSQNRAGNTIYF.

Ten or more counts support this clone. The chain joins TRBV6-1 to TRBJ2-2; tentatively, D is TRBD1 (6 bases). The CDR3 runs 16 residues. V was cut by 1 base and J by 6 bases, with 15 bases left in between. CDR1 and CDR2 from the germline V gene are MNHNS and SASEGT. The CDR3 loop is CASSEVGRGGPGELFF. The CDR3 DNA follows: TGTGCCAGCAGTGAAGTTGGCAGGGGCGGACCCGGGGAGCTGTTTTTT.

The chain joins TRBV5-6 to TRBJ1-5; TRBD1 might be the D (6 bases). Germline CDR1 SGHDT, CDR2 YYEEEE. The germline V and J ends were trimmed by 3 bases and 3 bases, with 13 bases remaining between them. The length of the CDR3 is 15 residues. The CDR3 DNA follows: TGTGCCAGCAGCTCCTTGGACAGCAACAATCAGCCCCAGCATTTT. It translates to CASSSLDSNNQPQHF.

The chain combines TRBV29-1 with TRBJ1-1; tentatively, D is TRBD1 (5 bases). This CDR3 comprises 14 residues. Germline V lookup: CDR1 SQVTM, CDR2 ANQGSEA. Trimming took 0 bases from V and 6 from J, leaving 14 bases between them. The CDR3 sequence is CSVEDGRDFAEAFF. CDR3 nucleotide sequence: TGCAGCGTTGAAGATGGGCGGGACTTCGCTGAAGCTTTCTTT.

This clone showed up just once. This sequence joins TRBV7-8 and TRBJ2-2; D remains unclear. CDR1 is SGHVS, CDR2 FQNEAQ, per germline. V dropped 2 bases and J dropped 5 bases, with 9 bases sitting between them. The CDR3 length is 14 residues. Here the CDR3 DNA reads TGTGCCAGCAGCTTACTTACGGTTACCGGGGAGCTGTTTTTT. Protein product: CASSLLTVTGELFF.

The chain carries TRBV12-3 or TRBV12-4 and TRBJ2-7, with TRBD1 identical over 7 bases. This CDR3 region has 13 residues. J gave up 1 base and V 7 bases, and 4 bases lay outside the gene matches. CDR3 bases: TGTGCCAGCAAAGGGACAGCTTCCTACGAGCAGTACTTC. As protein: CASKGTASYEQYF.

The J gene is TRBJ2-1, the V gene TRBV18; no clear D. Trimming stripped 0 bases from V and 4 bases from J, with 7 bases between. Germline CDR1 and CDR2: KGHSH and LQKENI. The CDR3 totals 14 residues. CDR3: CASSPPSGYNEQFF. DNA of the CDR3: TGTGCCAGCTCACCACCGTCAGGTTACAATGAGCAGTTCTTC.

This clone occurred once. This chain joins TRBV30 and TRBJ1-1; TRBD1 is a possible D gene (5 bases). The CDR3 sequence is 14 residues long. Trimming took off 2 bases at V and 1 base at J, with 11 bases between the two ends. Looked up from germline, CDR1 is GTSNPN and CDR2 is SVGIG (reference sequence). CDR3 region: CAWSPGLTNTEAFF. CDR3 DNA sequence: TGTGCCTGGAGTCCAGGGCTGACGAACACTGAAGCTTTCTTT. The full variable domain, its missing parts supplied by reference TRBV30 and TRBJ1-1, is SQTIHQWPATLVQPVGSPLSLECTVEGTSNPNLYWYRQAAGRGLQLLFYSVGIGQISSEVPQNLSASRPQDRQFILSSKKLLLSDSGFYLCAWSPGLTNTEAFFGQGTRLTVV.

This chain joins TRBV19 and TRBJ1-1; TRBD1 aligns across 9 bases. The CDR3 is 14 residues long. Germline V gene sequence: CDR1 LNHDA, CDR2 SQIVND (reference sequence). The trim removed 9 bases at V and 3 bases at J, leaving 8 bases unmatched. The CDR3 region is CASRRGDRDTEAFF. DNA for the CDR3: TGTGCCAGCCGCCGTGGGGACAGGGACACTGAAGCTTTCTTT.

The chain uses TRBV7-6 and TRBJ2-3; 7 bases are shared with TRBD2. Germline CDR1 SGHVS, CDR2 FNYEAQ. CDR3 size: 19 residues. V dropped 1 base and J dropped 4; count of bases not matched to a gene: 17. CDR3 sequence reads: CASSLGLFRTRGGADTQYF. The CDR3, as DNA: TGTGCCAGCAGCTTAGGCTTGTTTCGGACTAGGGGTGGTGCAGATACGCAGTATTTT. Looking up the rest from reference TRBV7-6 and TRBJ2-3 gives the full variable domain: GAGVSQSPRYKVTKRGQDVALRCDPISGHVSLYWYRQALGQGPEFLTYFNYEAQQDKSGLPNDRFSAERPEGSISTLTIQRTEQRDSAMYRCASSLGLFRTRGGADTQYFGPGTRLTVL.

The chain carries TRBV30 and TRBJ1-1, with D uncertain. Germline V gives CDR1 GTSNPN, CDR2 SVGIG (reference sequence). CDR3 length: 12 residues. The V end was cut by 2 bases, the J end by 0 bases, with 4 bases between. CDR3 DNA: TGTGCCTGGAGTCCCGTGAACACTGAAGCTTTCTTT. It translates to CAWSPVNTEAFF.

The CDR3 reads CASSMLGLAHNEQFF. DNA of the CDR3: TGTGCCAGCAGCATGTTGGGACTAGCGCACAATGAGCAGTTCTTC. The V call is TRBV27, the J call TRBJ2-1, with 10 bases aligning to TRBD2. Germline V gene data show CDR1 as MNHEY and CDR2 as SMNVEV (reference sequence). Trimming took 6 bases from V and 5 from J; bases not matched to a gene: 7. The CDR3 is 15 amino acids.

The gene calls are TRBV5-1 and TRBJ1-2; 10 positions agree with TRBD1. The junction had 4 bases not matched to a gene; V was cut back by 0 bases and J by 2 bases. The germline gives CDR1 SGHRS, CDR2 YFSETQ. The CDR3 is made up of 16 amino acids. CDR3 region: CASSLGQGALNYGYTF. DNA for the CDR3: TGCGCCAGCAGCTTGGGACAGGGGGCACTAAACTATGGCTACACCTTC.

This chain joins TRBV30 and TRBJ1-2; D remains unclear. CDR1 is GTSNPN, CDR2 SVGIG, per germline (reference sequence). V gave up 5 bases and J gave up 2 bases, with 12 bases separating them. The CDR3 covers 13 residues. The CDR3 region is CAWLSILNYGYTF. CDR3 nucleotides: TGTGCCTGGCTAAGTATACTCAACTATGGCTACACCTTC. Filled out from reference TRBV30 and TRBJ1-2, the complete variable domain reads SQTIHQWPATLVQPVGSPLSLECTVEGTSNPNLYWYRQAAGRGLQLLFYSVGIGQISSEVPQNLSASRPQDRQFILSSKKLLLSDSGFYLCAWLSILNYGYTFGSGTRLTVV.

The V call is TRBV9, the J call TRBJ1-6; D perhaps matches TRBD1 (6 bases). The germline gives CDR1 SGDLS, CDR2 YYNGEE. The CDR3 is 17 amino acids. Between the trimmed V and J ends, which lost 0 bases and 7 bases, there was a span of 17 bases. CDR3 coding DNA: TGTGCCAGCAGCGTAGCGGGGGGCACAGGGCTGAATTCACCCCTCCACTTT. It translates to CASSVAGGTGLNSPLHF.

This chain connects TRBV3-1 (or the pseudogene TRBV3-2) to TRBJ2-7, with D perhaps matching TRBD2 (5 bases). Trimming took off 1 base at V and 7 bases at J, with 14 bases between the two ends. The CDR3 runs to 14 residues. CDR1 and CDR2 from the germline V gene are LGHDT and YNNKEL (reference sequence). CDR3 region: CASSQGPSEGEQYF. CDR3 sequence (DNA): TGTGCCAGCAGCCAAGGCCCCTCCGAGGGAGAGCAGTACTTC.

The V call is TRBV2, the J call TRBJ1-2, with D unresolved. Trimming took off 6 bases at V and 8 bases at J, with 10 bases between the two ends. This CDR3 spans 11 amino acids. Germline loops: CDR1 SNHLY, CDR2 FYNNEI. The CDR3 sequence: CASRGMRGYTF. The CDR3 region has the DNA TGTGCCAGCAGGGGTATGCGGGGCTACACCTTC.

The genes are TRBV6-5 and TRBJ2-1; 7 bases map to TRBD1. The trim removed 6 bases at V and 4 bases at J, leaving 3 bases unmatched. This CDR3 comprises 13 residues. Germline CDR1 and CDR2: MNHEY and SVGAGI. DNA for the CDR3: TGTGCCAGCAGACCGGGACAGTACAATGAGCAGTTCTTC. Encoded protein: CASRPGQYNEQFF.

The J gene is TRBJ2-2, the V gene TRBV27; 8 bases map to TRBD1. V lost 5 bases to trimming and J lost 4 bases; unmatched junction nucleotides: 6. Germline-derived CDR1 and CDR2 are MNHEY and SMNVEV (reference sequence). The CDR3 contains 15 residues. CDR3 bases: TGTGCCAGCAGTAGACAGGGGTTCGGCACCGGGGAGCTGTTTTTT. This gives the protein CASSRQGFGTGELFF.

This rearrangement joins TRBV18 to TRBJ1-1, with TRBD1 identical over 9 bases. Germline CDR1 KGHSH, CDR2 LQKENI. The CDR3 sequence is 16 residues long. Trimming took 3 bases from V and 4 from J; bases not matched to a gene: 9. CDR3 loop: CASSPFVDRGPTEAFF. The CDR3 DNA follows: TGTGCCAGCTCACCTTTTGTGGACAGGGGTCCCACTGAAGCTTTCTTT. Combining the CDR3 with reference TRBV18 and TRBJ1-1 gives the whole variable domain NAGVMQNPRHLVRRRGQEARLRCSPMKGHSHVYWYRQLPEEGLKFMVYLQKENIIDESGMPKERFSAEFPKEGPSILRIQQVVRGDSAAYFCASSPFVDRGPTEAFFGQGTRLTVV.

V usage is TRBV9 and J usage is TRBJ2-5; 7 bases agree with TRBD1. The CDR3 loop spans 15 amino acids. J lost 1 base, V lost 0 bases, and 3 bases had no gene match. The germline CDR1 and CDR2 sequences are SGDLS and YYNGEE. CDR3 in DNA: TGTGCCAGCAGCGTAGGGCCAGGGGGCCAAGAGACCCAGTACTTC. This sequence encodes CASSVGPGGQETQYF.

This clone has a handful of counts. This chain links TRBV7-2 with TRBJ2-7, with a tentative D call TRBD1 (6 bases). This CDR3 comprises 13 residues. Trimming took 5 bases from V and 5 from J, leaving 13 bases between them. Germline CDR1 and CDR2: SGHTA and FQGNSA. The CDR3 DNA follows: TGTGCCAGCAGCCCAGGGACAATGCACGAGCAGTACTTC. Translation gives CASSPGTMHEQYF. Combining the CDR3 with reference TRBV7-2 and TRBJ2-7 gives the whole variable domain GAGVSQSPSNKVTEKGKDVELRCDPISGHTALYWYRQSLGQGLEFLIYFQGNSAPDKSGLPSDRFSAERTGGSVSTLTIQRTQQEDSAVYLCASSPGTMHEQYFGPGTRLTVT.

This sequence joins TRBV10-3 and TRBJ2-3; 10 bases fit TRBD2. CDR1 ENHRY and CDR2 SYGVKD come from the germline V gene. This CDR3 has 13 residues. The V gene end was trimmed by 9 bases and the J gene end by 4 bases; junction bases not matched to a gene: 4. In nucleotides, the CDR3 is TGTGCCATAGCGGGGGGGCGCCCAGATACGCAGTATTTT. Translating it yields CAIAGGRPDTQYF.

This clone was detected only a few times. The chain couples TRBV4-1 to TRBJ2-2; 9 bases match TRBD2. The V and J ends lost 0 bases and 1 base, in that order; junction bases with no gene match: 0. This CDR3 comprises 16 residues. CDR1 and CDR2 from the germline V gene are MGHRA and YSYEKL. CDR3 residues: CASSQETSGNTGELFF. CDR3 DNA sequence: TGCGCCAGCAGCCAAGAGACTAGCGGGAACACCGGGGAGCTGTTTTTT.

The chain carries TRBV3-1 (or the pseudogene TRBV3-2) and TRBJ2-3, with 8 bases identical to TRBD1. V lost 0 bases to trimming and J lost 4 bases; unmatched junction nucleotides: 6. This CDR3 has 16 residues. CDR1 and CDR2 from the germline V gene are LGHDT and YNNKEL (reference sequence). The CDR3 region has the DNA TGTGCCAGCAGCCAAGAGGCGCAGGGGGCGTCAGATACGCAGTATTTT. Protein sequence: CASSQEAQGASDTQYF.

V is TRBV11-3 and J is TRBJ2-4, with D maybe TRBD2 (6 bases). V was pared by 0 bases and J by 8 bases, with 8 bases between. CDR3 length: 13 residues. Germline CDR1 SGHNT, CDR2 YENEEA. The CDR3 spells CASSLEEGDIQYF. CDR3 in DNA: TGTGCCAGCAGCTTAGAGGAGGGAGACATTCAGTACTTC.